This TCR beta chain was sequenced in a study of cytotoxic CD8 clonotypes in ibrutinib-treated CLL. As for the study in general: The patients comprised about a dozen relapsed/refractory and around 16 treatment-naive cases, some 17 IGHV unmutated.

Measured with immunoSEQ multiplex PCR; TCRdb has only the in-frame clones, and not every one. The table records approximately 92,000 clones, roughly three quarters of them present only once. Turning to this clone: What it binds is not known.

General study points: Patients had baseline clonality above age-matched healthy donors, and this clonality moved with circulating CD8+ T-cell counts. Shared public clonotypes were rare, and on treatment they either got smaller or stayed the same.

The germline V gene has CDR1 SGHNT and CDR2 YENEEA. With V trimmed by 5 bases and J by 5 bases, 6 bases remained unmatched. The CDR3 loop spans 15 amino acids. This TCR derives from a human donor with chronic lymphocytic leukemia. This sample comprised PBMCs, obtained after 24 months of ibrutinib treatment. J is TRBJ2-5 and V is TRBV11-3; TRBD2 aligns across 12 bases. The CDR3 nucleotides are TGTGCCAGCAGCCTCGGACTAGCGGGAATGGAGACCCAGTACTTC. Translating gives CASSLGLAGMETQYF.